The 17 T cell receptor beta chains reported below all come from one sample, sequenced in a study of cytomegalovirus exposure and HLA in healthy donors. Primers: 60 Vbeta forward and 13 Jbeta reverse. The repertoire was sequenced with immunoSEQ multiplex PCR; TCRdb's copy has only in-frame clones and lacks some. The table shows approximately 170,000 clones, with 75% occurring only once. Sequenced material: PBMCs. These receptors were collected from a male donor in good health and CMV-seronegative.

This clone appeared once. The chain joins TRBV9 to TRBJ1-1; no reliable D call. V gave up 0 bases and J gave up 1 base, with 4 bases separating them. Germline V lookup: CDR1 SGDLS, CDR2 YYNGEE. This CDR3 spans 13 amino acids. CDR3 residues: CASSVEQNTEAFF. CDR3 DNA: TGTGCCAGCAGCGTAGAACAGAACACTGAAGCTTTCTTT.

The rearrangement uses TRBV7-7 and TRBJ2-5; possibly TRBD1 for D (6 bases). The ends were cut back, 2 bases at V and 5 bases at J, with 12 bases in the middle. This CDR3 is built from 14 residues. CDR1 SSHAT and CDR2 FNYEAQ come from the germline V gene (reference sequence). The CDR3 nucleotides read TGTGCCAGCAGCTTAAACGGCAGGGGTGAGACCCAGTACTTC. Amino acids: CASSLNGRGETQYF.

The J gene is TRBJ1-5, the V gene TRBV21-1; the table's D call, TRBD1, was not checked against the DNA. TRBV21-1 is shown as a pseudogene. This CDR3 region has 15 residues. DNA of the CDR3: TGTGCCAGCAGCAAAGAAAGGACAGCCGATCAGCCCCAGCATTTT. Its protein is CASSKERTADQPQHF.

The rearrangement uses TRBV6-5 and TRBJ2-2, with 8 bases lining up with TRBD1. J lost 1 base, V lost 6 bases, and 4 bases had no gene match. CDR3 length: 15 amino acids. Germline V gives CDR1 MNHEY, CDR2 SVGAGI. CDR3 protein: CASSAGTGNTGELFF. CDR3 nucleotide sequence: TGTGCCAGCAGCGCCGGGACAGGGAACACCGGGGAGCTGTTTTTT.

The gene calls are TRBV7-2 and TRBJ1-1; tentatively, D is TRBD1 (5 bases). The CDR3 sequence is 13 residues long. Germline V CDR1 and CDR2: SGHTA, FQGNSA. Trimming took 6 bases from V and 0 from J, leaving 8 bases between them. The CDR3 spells CASRSTVNTEAFF. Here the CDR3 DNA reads TGTGCCAGCAGATCGACAGTGAACACTGAAGCTTTCTTT.

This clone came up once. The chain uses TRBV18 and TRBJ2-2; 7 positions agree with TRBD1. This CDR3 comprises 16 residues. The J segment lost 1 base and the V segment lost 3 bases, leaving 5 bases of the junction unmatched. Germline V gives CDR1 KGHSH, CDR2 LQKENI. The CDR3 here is CASSPSGQRNTGELFF. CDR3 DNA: TGTGCCAGCTCACCCTCGGGACAGCGGAACACCGGGGAGCTGTTTTTT.

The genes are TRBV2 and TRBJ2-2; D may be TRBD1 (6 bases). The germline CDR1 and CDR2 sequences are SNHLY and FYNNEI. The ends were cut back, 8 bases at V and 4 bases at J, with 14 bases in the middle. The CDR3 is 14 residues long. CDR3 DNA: TGTGCCAGCCTTTCCGGGACAACCACCGGGGAGCTGTTTTTT. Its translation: CASLSGTTTGELFF.

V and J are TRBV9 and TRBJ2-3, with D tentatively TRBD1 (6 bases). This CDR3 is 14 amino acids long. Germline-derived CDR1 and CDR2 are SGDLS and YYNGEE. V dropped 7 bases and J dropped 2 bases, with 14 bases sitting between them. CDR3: CASASGEVTDTQYF. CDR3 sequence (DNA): TGTGCCAGCGCTTCAGGGGAAGTCACAGATACGCAGTATTTT.

In DNA, the CDR3 is TGTGCCAGCAGCCAAGATAAGGCAGGGCGACCTAGCACAGATACGCAGTATTTT. This encodes CASSQDKAGRPSTDTQYF. The genes are TRBV4-2 and TRBJ2-3, with a weak D call TRBD1 (5 bases). Trimming shortened V by 0 bases and J by 0 bases, and 16 bases separated the two germline ends. Germline-derived CDR1 and CDR2 are LGHNA and YNFKEQ. The CDR3 contains 18 residues.

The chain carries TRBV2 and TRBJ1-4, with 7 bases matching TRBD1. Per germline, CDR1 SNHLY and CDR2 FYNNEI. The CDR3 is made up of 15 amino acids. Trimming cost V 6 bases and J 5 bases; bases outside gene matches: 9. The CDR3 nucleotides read TGTGCCAGCAGAACTAGGTCAGGGGGAAATGAAAAACTGTTTTTT. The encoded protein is CASRTRSGGNEKLFF.

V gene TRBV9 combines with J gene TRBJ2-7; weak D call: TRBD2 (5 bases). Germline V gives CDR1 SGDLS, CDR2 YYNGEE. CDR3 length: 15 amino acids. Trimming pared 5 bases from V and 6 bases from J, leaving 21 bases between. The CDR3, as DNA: TGTGCCAGCAGTCATATGGTCGGTGGCCTAGCCGAGCAGTACTTC. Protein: CASSHMVGGLAEQYF.

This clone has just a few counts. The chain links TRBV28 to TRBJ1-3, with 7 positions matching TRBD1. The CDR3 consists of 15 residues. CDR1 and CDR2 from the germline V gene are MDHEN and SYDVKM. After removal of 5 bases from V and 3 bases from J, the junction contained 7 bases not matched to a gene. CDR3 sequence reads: CASSGGTDYGNTIYF. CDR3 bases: TGTGCCAGCAGTGGGGGGACAGACTATGGAAACACCATATATTTT.

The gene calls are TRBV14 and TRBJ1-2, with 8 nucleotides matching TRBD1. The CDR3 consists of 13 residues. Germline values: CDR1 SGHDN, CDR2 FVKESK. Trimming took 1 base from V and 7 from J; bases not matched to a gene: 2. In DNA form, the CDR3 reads TGTGCCAGCAGCCAAGTGGGGACAGGTGGCTACACCTTC. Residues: CASSQVGTGGYTF.

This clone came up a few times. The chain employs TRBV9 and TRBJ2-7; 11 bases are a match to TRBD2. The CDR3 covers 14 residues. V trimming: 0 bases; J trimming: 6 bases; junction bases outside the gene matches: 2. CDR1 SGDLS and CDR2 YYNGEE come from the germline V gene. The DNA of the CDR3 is TGTGCCAGCAGCGTAGGAGGGACTAGCGGCGAGCAGTACTTC. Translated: CASSVGGTSGEQYF.

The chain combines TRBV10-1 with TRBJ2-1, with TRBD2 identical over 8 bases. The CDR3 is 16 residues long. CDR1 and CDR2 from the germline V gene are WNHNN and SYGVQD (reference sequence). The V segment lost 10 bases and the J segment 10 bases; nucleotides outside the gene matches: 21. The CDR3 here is CAIPTRRARGGDEQFF. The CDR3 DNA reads TGCGCCATCCCTACCCGGCGCGCCCGGGGGGGAGACGAGCAGTTCTTC.

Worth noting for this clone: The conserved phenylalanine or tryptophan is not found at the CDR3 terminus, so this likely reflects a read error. CDR3 protein: CASSYTGTGKAGNTIYL. The DNA of the CDR3 is TGTGCCAGCAGCTATACCGGGACAGGGAAGGCTGGAAACACCATATATCTT. This chain joins TRBV13 and TRBJ1-3, with 9 bases fitting TRBD1. The CDR3 has 17 residues. V lost 4 bases and J lost 2; bases outside the gene matches: 9. In germline, CDR1 is PRHDT, CDR2 FYEKMQ (reference sequence).

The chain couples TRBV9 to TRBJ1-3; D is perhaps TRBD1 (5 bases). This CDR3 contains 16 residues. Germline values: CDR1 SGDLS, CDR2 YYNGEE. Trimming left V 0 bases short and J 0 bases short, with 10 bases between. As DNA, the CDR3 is TGTGCCAGCAGCGTAGGCAGGGCCCACTCTGGAAACACCATATATTTT. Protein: CASSVGRAHSGNTIYF.